This paragraph covers one T cell receptor beta chain sequence. The antigen is unknown. The data are from a study of human T cells and chemical hapten exposure. Study summary: From small differences in pooled library volume came most of the variation in per-sample TCR yields. Study-level findings and limits: Sensitization with DPC brought no change to TCRs above 1 in 1000 in frequency. All donors were alopecia patients, so their immunity may differ from that of healthy people.

Time point defined: patch test 3, about 24 weeks after DPC sensitization. The treatment denotes: therapeutic diphenylcyclopropenone sensitization with weekly scalp DPC. TCRdb passed the RACE reads through MiXCR, listing each CDR3 protein once. The repertoire has about 82,000 distinct CDR3 sequences, around 13% of them found once; the top ten carry 4.5% to 6%. The receptor was derived from a woman between 50 and 59 years old with alopecia areata. Some clones in this sample may be carry-over from other donors' samples. The sample consisted of whole blood, taken in connection with sensitization to the hapten diphenylcyclopropenone (DPC).

CDR3 bases: TGTGCCAGCAGCTTAGGAGCGGCACACTCCTACAATGAGCAGTTCTTC. It encodes CASSLGAAHSYNEQFF. This chain uses TRBV11-2 with TRBJ2-1, with D perhaps TRBD2 (5 bases). V was pared by 1 base and J by 0 bases, with 10 bases between. Germline CDR1 SGHAT, CDR2 FQNNGV. The CDR3 length is 16 residues.